There are a few counts of the clone carrying this T cell receptor (beta chain). The antigen is unknown. The record originates from a study of T-cell reconstitution after alpha-beta-depleted transplantation in children. Study conclusions and caveats: It was surviving recipient T cells and thymic progenitors that gave some patients high TCRbeta diversity at day 60. Expanded graft clones numbering several hundred reportedly gave rise to alpha-beta T cells about two months after transplant.

The CDR3 runs to 12 residues. Germline V lookup: CDR1 MDHEN, CDR2 SYDVKM. Trimming left V 3 bases short and J 6 bases short, with 8 bases between. Using unique molecular identifiers, the investigators prepared the TCRbeta library. Each CDR3 protein is one row after TCRdb ran MiXCR on the PCR reads. This table holds some 200,000 distinct CDR3 sequences, roughly 6.3% found once. The input for sequencing was PBMCs, taken before TCRalphabeta/CD19-depleted stem cell transplant. The V call is TRBV28, the J call TRBJ1-2; D is undetermined. This TCR was sampled from a girl in the first two years of life with combined immunodeficiency, due to receive a stem cell transplant. The DNA of the CDR3 is TGTGCCAGCAGTTTCCCCAGGCATGGCTACACCTTC. This gives the protein CASSFPRHGYTF.